Given below is one T cell receptor (beta chain) in context. Generated by immunoSEQ multiplex PCR, the TCRdb table keeps only in-frame clones and is missing some. The profile covers around 390,000 clones, with 87% appearing a single time and approximately 10% taken by the ten largest. The data were taken from a study of blood T cell repertoires in COVID-19. Study-wide background: Researchers got acute and convalescent COVID-19 samples from the United States, Italy and Spain.

V dropped 3 bases and J dropped 5 bases, with 8 bases sitting between them. The CDR3 is 14 residues long. Germline V gene data show CDR1 as LGHNA and CDR2 as YNFKEQ. Participants spanned ages roughly 18 to 90 years and resided in about 24 US areas. Sequencing input: PBMCs or T cells enriched from blood (not recorded which). The chain has TRBV4-2 and TRBJ1-6; maybe TRBD1 (5 bases). The sequence was collected from a woman aged 45-60 years who had recovered from COVID-19. CDR3 nucleotide sequence: TGTGCCAGCAGCCAGGGGCCAGATAATTCACCCCTCCACTTT. Protein: CASSQGPDNSPLHF.